The 17 T cell receptor beta chains reported below all come from one sample, sequenced in a study of cytomegalovirus exposure and HLA in healthy donors. PCR amplification relied on 60 Vbeta primers (plus 13 Jbeta primers). This table comes from immunoSEQ multiplex PCR, and its TCRdb copy is limited to in-frame clones, with some not included. The sample lists fewer than 150,000 clones, around 80% occurring once. The sequenced material came from PBMCs. These receptors were taken from a man younger than 45 in good health.

V and J are TRBV6-1 and TRBJ2-1, with 7 bases lining up with TRBD2. The CDR3 has 18 amino acids. Germline-derived CDR1 and CDR2 are MNHNS and SASEGT. The ends lost 2 bases at V and 8 bases at J; junction bases unmatched: 18. CDR3 bases: TGTGCCAGCAGTGAACGAGACTTGATGGGGTGGGGGGGGGATGAGCAGTTCTTC. Its protein product is CASSERDLMGWGGDEQFF.

DNA for the CDR3: TGTGCCAGCAGTGTTATTCGTCTAGAGCAGTACTTC. Translation gives CASSVIRLEQYF. The rearrangement links TRBV2 to TRBJ2-7; D unclear. There are 12 residues in the CDR3. Germline values: CDR1 SNHLY, CDR2 FYNNEI. V shed 4 bases and J shed 7 bases, with 11 bases lying between them.

The CDR3 region has the DNA TGTGCCAGCAGCTTGGAGGCCGCTGGGTTTAGCGGGGCCAAAAACATTCAGTACTTC. This gives the protein CASSLEAAGFSGAKNIQYF. The chain is built from TRBV5-5 and TRBJ2-4, with 7 bases aligning to TRBD2. CDR3 length: 19 residues. CDR1 SGHKS and CDR2 YYEKEE come from the germline V gene (reference sequence). J gave up 1 base and V 0 bases, and 13 bases lay outside the gene matches.

The chain combines TRBV2 with TRBJ2-3, with D tentatively TRBD2 (6 bases). Germline V gene sequence: CDR1 SNHLY, CDR2 FYNNEI. With 2 bases removed from V and 1 base from J, the gap between germline ends came to 13 bases. There are 16 residues in the CDR3. In DNA form, the CDR3 reads TGTGCCAGCAGTGAATGGGCTAGCGCCCGCACAGATACGCAGTATTTT. Translating it yields CASSEWASARTDTQYF.

The gene calls are TRBV12-1 and TRBJ2-2; TRBD1, the D gene given by the table, was not confirmed from the DNA. TRBV12-1 has pseudogene status. CDR3 size: 17 residues. The chain's CDR3 is CASSATLGQTLTGELFF. The CDR3 coding sequence is TGTGCCAGCAGCGCGACCCTTGGACAGACCCTCACCGGGGAGCTGTTTTTT.

This chain joins TRBV28 and TRBJ1-4, with D possibly matching TRBD1 (5 bases). V lost 4 bases, J lost 3 bases, and 12 bases lay in between. The CDR3 is made up of 15 amino acids. Germline-derived CDR1 and CDR2 are MDHEN and SYDVKM. CDR3 nucleotides: TGTGCCAGCAGTTCGGGGGAGGGGTCTAATGAAAAACTGTTTTTT. Translating gives CASSSGEGSNEKLFF.

The genes are TRBV30 and TRBJ2-7; tentative D call: TRBD2 (5 bases). CDR1 GTSNPN and CDR2 SVGIG come from the germline V gene (reference sequence). There are 13 residues in the CDR3. V was shortened by 3 bases and J by 3 bases, with 12 bases between the two germline ends. CDR3 DNA: TGTGCCTGGAGCCGACTAAGCGTCTACGAGCAGTACTTC. Translated: CAWSRLSVYEQYF.

This clone was recorded only once. The chain employs TRBV5-1 and TRBJ2-7, with a tentative D call TRBD2 (5 bases). Trimming cost V 7 bases and J 0 bases, with 8 bases left between them. This CDR3 has 12 residues. Germline CDR1 is SGHRS and CDR2 is YFSETQ. For the CDR3, the DNA is TGCGCCAGCTCCCGGGACTCCTACGAGCAGTACTTC. Amino acid sequence: CASSRDSYEQYF.

The chain links TRBV9 to TRBJ2-2, with a weak D call TRBD2 (5 bases). Germline V gives CDR1 SGDLS, CDR2 YYNGEE. This CDR3 region has 15 residues. Deletions cut 2 bases from V and 5 bases from J, with 13 bases between. This CDR3 is CASSVLAEGTGELFF. CDR3 in DNA: TGTGCCAGCAGCGTGCTAGCTGAAGGGACCGGGGAGCTGTTTTTT. Full variable domain (outside the CDR3, taken from reference TRBV9 and TRBJ2-2): DSGVTQTPKHLITATGQRVTLRCSPRSGDLSVYWYQQSLDQGLQFLIQYYNGEERAKGNILERFSAQQFPDLHSELNLSSLELGDSALYFCASSVLAEGTGELFFGEGSRLTVL.

The V gene is TRBV30, the J gene TRBJ2-7; D is perhaps TRBD1 (7 bases). The CDR3 totals 14 residues. V shed 3 bases and J shed 3 bases, with 15 bases lying between them. The germline V gene has CDR1 GTSNPN and CDR2 SVGIG (reference sequence). The CDR3 nucleotides read TGTGCCTGGAGGCGGGACAGAGCGGGCTACGAGCAGTACTTC. It translates to CAWRRDRAGYEQYF.

This clone was counted only a few times. The genes are TRBV19 and TRBJ1-2; 8 nucleotides agree with TRBD1. Germline CDR1 LNHDA, CDR2 SQIVND (reference sequence). Trimming at V came to 8 bases and at J to 8 bases, leaving 16 bases not matched to a gene. The CDR3 loop spans 15 amino acids. In DNA, the CDR3 is TGTGCCAGTCGGGTGGAGGGGAGACAGGGGCGAGGCTACACCTTC. It codes for CASRVEGRQGRGYTF.

The chain links TRBV5-1 to TRBJ2-5; unclear D gene. The CDR3 runs to 13 residues. With 0 bases removed from V and 5 bases from J, the gap between germline ends came to 8 bases. Germline CDR1 reads SGHRS; CDR2 reads YFSETQ. The CDR3 DNA follows: TGCGCCAGCAGCTTGGGACATAGGGAGACCCAGTACTTC. Translated, it gives CASSLGHRETQYF. The complete variable domain, with remaining parts taken from reference TRBV5-1 and TRBJ2-5, reads KAGVTQTPRYLIKTRGQQVTLSCSPISGHRSVSWYQQTPGQGLQFLFEYFSETQRNKGNFPGRFSGRQFSNSRSEMNVSTLELGDSALYLCASSLGHRETQYFGPGTRLLVL.

The CDR3 region is CAWSTRGGEDYNEQFF. In nucleotides, the CDR3 is TGTGCCTGGAGTACCCGGGGAGGGGAGGACTACAATGAGCAGTTCTTC. The rearrangement joins TRBV30 to TRBJ2-1, with 7 bases identical to TRBD2. V lost 2 bases to trimming and J lost 3 bases; unmatched junction nucleotides: 10. The CDR3 runs to 16 residues. Germline CDR1 is GTSNPN and CDR2 is SVGIG (reference sequence).

This chain connects TRBV5-8 to TRBJ1-5; D gene unclear. The CDR3 has 16 residues. Trimming removed 5 bases at V and 0 bases at J, with 15 bases between. Germline CDR1 and CDR2: SGHTS and YDEGEE. The CDR3 region is CASSPARVGSNQPQHF. The CDR3 coding sequence is TGTGCCAGCAGTCCGGCCCGGGTGGGTAGCAATCAGCCCCAGCATTTT. The variable domain in full, completed from reference TRBV5-8 and TRBJ1-5, reads EAGVTQSPTHLIKTRGQQATLRCSPISGHTSVYWYQQALGLGLQFLLWYDEGEERNRGNFPPRFSGRQFPNYSSELNVNALELEDSALYLCASSPARVGSNQPQHFGDGTRLSIL.

V gene TRBV30 combines with J gene TRBJ1-2; 8 positions agree with TRBD1. Germline-derived CDR1 and CDR2 are GTSNPN and SVGIG (reference sequence). This CDR3 contains 15 residues. The trim removed 2 bases at V and 2 bases at J, leaving 7 bases unmatched. The DNA of the CDR3 is TGTGCCTGGAGTAGACAGGGGCCAACGAACTATGGCTACACCTTC. Translating gives CAWSRQGPTNYGYTF.

The genes are TRBV5-6 and TRBJ1-2, with no clear D. The CDR3 length is 11 residues. Trimming stripped 4 bases from V and 7 bases from J, with 8 bases between. Germline lookup yields CDR1 SGHDT and CDR2 YYEEEE. The CDR3 protein is CASSRTGGYTF. The DNA for the CDR3 is TGTGCCAGCAGCCGCACGGGTGGCTACACCTTC.

The chain's CDR3 is CASSPPTNRNEQFF. The CDR3 region has the DNA TGTGCCAGCTCACCACCGACAAATCGGAATGAGCAGTTCTTC. J is TRBJ2-1 and V is TRBV18, with no clear D. Germline CDR1 is KGHSH and CDR2 is LQKENI. The V end lost 0 bases, the J end lost 7 bases, and 10 bases lay between the germline ends. The CDR3 length is 14 residues.